What follows are 12 T cell receptor beta chains derived from one specimen sequenced in a study of blood T cells in healthy people across ages (dated by TCRdb to about 2015). Library creation used 5' RACE. Instrument on record: Illumina HiSeq 2500. A second PCR of about 6 to 11 cycles was performed with a sample-barcoded 5' primer and a J-beta primer mix. The raw public data were reprocessed by TCRdb itself: fastp quality trimming at Q25, MiXCR clonotype calling, in-frame beta chains only. CDR3 protein duplicates are merged, each entry listing the most common genes and DNA. The sample has 700,000 to 850,000 distinct CDR3 sequences on record, roughly 40% of them singletons. The top ten clonotypes cover 10% to 15% of the sample. Sample: blood. Every receptor here comes from a man in his late teens or twenties in good health.

At least ten counts were recorded for this clonotype. The V call is TRBV5-1, the J call TRBJ2-7, with D uncertain. With 0 bases removed from V and 3 bases from J, the gap between germline ends came to 7 bases. The CDR3 extends over 13 amino acids. CDR1 SGHRS and CDR2 YFSETQ come from the germline V gene. The CDR3 loop reads CASSLGHSYEQYF. CDR3 bases: TGCGCCAGCAGCTTGGGACACAGCTACGAGCAGTACTTC.

This clonotype was seen ten or more times. The J gene is TRBJ2-1, the V gene TRBV29-1, with D unclear. Trimming shortened V by 3 bases and J by 7 bases, and 13 bases separated the two germline ends. This CDR3 has 13 residues. CDR1 is SQVTM, CDR2 ANQGSEA, per germline. The CDR3 reads CSVEREHLNEQFF. For the CDR3, the DNA is TGCAGCGTTGAGCGCGAACACCTGAATGAGCAGTTCTTC.

The chain links TRBV19 to TRBJ2-7, with D possibly being TRBD1 or TRBD2 (5 bases each). Near its end, the DNA agrees better with TRBJ2-4, so the J call may be wrong. The CDR3 sequence is 19 residues long. CDR1 and CDR2 from the germline V gene are LNHDA and SQIVND (reference sequence). The CDR3, as DNA: TGTGCCAGTAGTATAGTGACGCCGAGGGACGAGCGGAAAAAAGGCATTCAGTACTTC. Its protein product is CASSIVTPRDERKKGIQYF.

This clonotype was counted ten times or more. The rearrangement joins TRBV10-3 to TRBJ2-3, with D unclear. Germline loops: CDR1 ENHRY, CDR2 SYGVKD. The V and J ends lost 0 bases and 2 bases respectively, with 3 bases between them. The CDR3 runs 13 residues. CDR3 sequence (DNA): TGTGCCATCAGTGAGTCGCCCACAGATACGCAGTATTTT. The encoded protein is CAISESPTDTQYF.

This chain's CDR3 is CSAQGTSTMEQFF. CDR3 coding DNA: TGCAGTGCTCAAGGGACAAGTACAATGGAGCAGTTCTTC. This rearrangement joins TRBV20-1 to TRBJ2-1, with TRBD1 as a possible D gene (6 bases). The V end lost 5 bases, the J end lost 10 bases, and 18 bases lay between the germline ends. The V gene's germline CDR1 is DFQATT and CDR2 SNEGSKA (reference sequence). The CDR3 has 13 residues.

This clonotype was observed a few times. The chain recombines TRBV20-1 with TRBJ1-5; D is undetermined. Per germline, CDR1 DFQATT and CDR2 SNEGSKA (reference sequence). V shed 6 bases and J shed 6 bases, with 15 bases lying between them. The CDR3 consists of 13 residues. The CDR3 protein is CSAEKDWTQPQHF. The CDR3, as DNA: TGCAGTGCGGAAAAGGACTGGACTCAGCCCCAGCATTTT.

The chain carries TRBV5-6 and TRBJ1-6; D unresolved. CDR1 and CDR2 (germline): SGHDT, YYEEEE. Trimming took off 0 bases at V and 10 bases at J, with 5 bases between the two ends. This CDR3 is 12 amino acids long. The chain's CDR3 is CASSLGASPLHF. Written as DNA, the CDR3 is TGTGCCAGCAGCTTGGGTGCCTCACCCCTCCACTTT.

J is TRBJ1-2 and V is TRBV6-1; TRBD1 aligns across 7 bases. The CDR3 is made up of 15 amino acids. The V and J ends lost 6 bases and 4 bases, in that order; junction bases with no gene match: 11. The germline gives CDR1 MNHNS, CDR2 SASEGT. The CDR3 nucleotides are TGTGCCAGCAGCTACACCGGGACAGACTTCTATGGCTACACCTTC. It is translated as CASSYTGTDFYGYTF.

The V gene is TRBV21-1, the J gene TRBJ2-7; the table calls TRBD1, which could not be checked here. TRBV21-1 is listed as a pseudogene. The CDR3 extends over 15 amino acids. Here the CDR3 reads CASSTGQSYPREQYF. The CDR3 DNA reads TGTGCCAGCAGCACGGGACAGTCTTACCCGCGCGAGCAGTACTTC.

The chain recombines TRBV4-1 with TRBJ2-5; D unclear. V dropped 0 bases and J dropped 0 bases, with 8 bases sitting between them. Germline CDR1 reads MGHRA; CDR2 reads YSYEKL. The CDR3 loop spans 15 amino acids. The CDR3 spells CASSQEDADQETQYF. For the CDR3, the DNA is TGCGCCAGCAGCCAAGAGGACGCCGACCAAGAGACCCAGTACTTC.

The V and J genes are TRBV7-2 and TRBJ1-1, with D perhaps TRBD1 (5 bases). Trimming left V 6 bases short and J 2 bases short, with 16 bases between. This CDR3 contains 15 residues. CDR1 is SGHTA, CDR2 FQGNSA, per germline. The CDR3, as DNA: TGTGCCAGCAGAACGGCGGGGGGAACAAACACTGAAGCTTTCTTT. Encoded protein: CASRTAGGTNTEAFF.

This chain uses TRBV4-1 with TRBJ2-5; D is possibly TRBD2 (5 bases). Germline V gene data show CDR1 as MGHRA and CDR2 as YSYEKL. This CDR3 spans 15 amino acids. V lost 0 bases and J lost 9, with 17 bases in between. CDR3: CASSQDLGSGRSQYF. CDR3 in DNA: TGCGCCAGCAGCCAAGATTTGGGTAGTGGGAGATCCCAGTACTTC.